This TCR beta chain is from a study of OX40 agonist ivuxolimab in advanced cancers. Some background on the complete study: Ivuxolimab was a fully human IgG2 agonistic monoclonal antibody targeting the costimulatory receptor OX40 (CD134). Of the roughly 52 dose-escalation patients, hepatocellular carcinoma was present in 19, melanoma in roughly 15, renal cell carcinoma in 9 and head and neck cancer in 9. Peripheral TCRbeta sequencing was intended to test whether TCR sequence diversity was altered and clonal T-cell expansion was caused by ivuxolimab. Prior anti-PD-1, anti-PD-L1 or anti-CTLA-4 therapy was permitted, and checkpoint inhibitors had been received by less than 45% of dose-escalation patients. Three dose-escalation patients achieved partial responses, one with hepatocellular carcinoma and two with cutaneous melanoma. The dose-escalation cohort was about 86% male with a mean age of approximately 60 years, ranging from about 20 to 85. The monotherapy dose-escalation portion (N = 52 patients) of the phase I ivuxolimab trial is reported in the paper. Intravenous ivuxolimab was administered to patients every 2 weeks at six dose levels: 0.01, 0.1, 0.3, 1.5, 3 and 10 mg/kg.

The trial excluded patients who had a history of autoimmune disease or were on systemic immunosuppression. Peripheral blood for TCR sequencing was collected from all dose cohorts at baseline, on cycle 4 day 1, and on cycle 7 day 1. Samples came from an open-label, multicenter, first-in-human phase I dose-escalation trial of ivuxolimab. Adults with locally advanced or metastatic melanoma, renal cell, hepatocellular, or head and neck squamous cell carcinoma were enrolled in the trial. Before TCR sequencing, CD4+ and CD8+ T cells were separately sorted from peripheral blood. The germline V gene (reference sequence) yields MNHEY for CDR1 and SMNVEV for CDR2. V is cut by 1 base and J by 4 bases, and the space between the germline ends is 16 bases. From the cysteine through the phenylalanine, the CDR3 covers 16 amino acids. CDR3 DNA is the only sequence kept; it has 48 bases, read in frame from the first base.

Genomic DNA was isolated from the sorted cells so that the TCRbeta CDR3 region could be sequenced. TCRbeta CDR3 regions were sequenced using the immunoSEQ Assay. TCRdb's version of the immuneACCESS table is confined to in-frame rearrangements and falls short of the full clone set. An unresolved V gene accounts for under half of the shortfall where checked; the remainder is of unknown origin. This sample gives about 53,000 clones in total; about four fifths of them show up just once. The ten largest clones represent over 1.3% of the sample. The investigation overall reported the following: At doses of 0.1 to 3.0 mg/kg, clonal expansion of both CD4+ and CD8+ T cells in blood was seen between baseline and week 6. After ivuxolimab, more expanded clones were found on average in CD8+ T cells than in CD4+ T cells. Partial responders in the 0.1-3.0 mg/kg groups had among the lowest normalized peripheral clonal expansion, especially among CD8+ T cells. Antigen specificity was not determined for the clonally expanded peripheral T cells. Low levels of normalized T-cell clonal expansion were also shown by some nonresponding patients.

Regarding this clone: Its antigen is not yet known. No base quality values were provided; no much bigger clone lies one nucleotide off.

This TCR came from an adult with an advanced solid tumor such as melanoma, head and neck, liver or kidney cancer. The chain employs TRBV27 and TRBJ1-1; 6 matching bases give a weak D call of TRBD1. This specimen consisted of CD4+ or CD8+ T cells sorted from blood, obtained in a trial of the OX40 agonist ivuxolimab. The DNA sequence is TGTGCCAGCAGTTTATTCTACGGGGGCGCGGGCACTGAAGCTTTCTTT. It codes for CASSLFYGGAGTEAFF.